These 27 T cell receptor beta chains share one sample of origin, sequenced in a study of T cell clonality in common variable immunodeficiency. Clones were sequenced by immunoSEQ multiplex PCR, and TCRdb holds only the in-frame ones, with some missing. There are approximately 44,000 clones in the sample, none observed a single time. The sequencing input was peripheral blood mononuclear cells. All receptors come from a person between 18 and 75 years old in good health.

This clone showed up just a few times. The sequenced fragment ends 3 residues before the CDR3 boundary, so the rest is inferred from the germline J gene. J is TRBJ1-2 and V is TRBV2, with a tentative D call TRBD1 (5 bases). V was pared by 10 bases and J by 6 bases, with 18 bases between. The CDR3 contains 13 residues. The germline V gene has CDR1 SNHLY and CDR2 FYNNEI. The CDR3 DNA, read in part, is TGTGCCACGACAAGGCAGGGTATGAATGGC. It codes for CATTRQGMNG. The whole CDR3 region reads CATTRQGMNGYTF.

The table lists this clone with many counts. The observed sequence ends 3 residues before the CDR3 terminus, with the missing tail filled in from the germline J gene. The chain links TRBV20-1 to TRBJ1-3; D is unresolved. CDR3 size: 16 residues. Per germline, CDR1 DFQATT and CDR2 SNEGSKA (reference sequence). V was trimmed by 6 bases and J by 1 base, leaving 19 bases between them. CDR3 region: CSAYHQAAVSGNTIYF. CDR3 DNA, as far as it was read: TGCAGTGCATACCACCAGGCCGCAGTTTCTGGAAACACC.

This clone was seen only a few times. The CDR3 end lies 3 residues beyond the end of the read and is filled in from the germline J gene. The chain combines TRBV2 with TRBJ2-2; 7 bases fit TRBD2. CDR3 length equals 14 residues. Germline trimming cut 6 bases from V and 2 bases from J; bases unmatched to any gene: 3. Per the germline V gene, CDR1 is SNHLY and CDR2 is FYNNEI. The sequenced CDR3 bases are TGTGCCAGCAGGGGGACTACCAACACCGGGGAG. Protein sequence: CASRGTTNTGE. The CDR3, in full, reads CASRGTTNTGELFF.

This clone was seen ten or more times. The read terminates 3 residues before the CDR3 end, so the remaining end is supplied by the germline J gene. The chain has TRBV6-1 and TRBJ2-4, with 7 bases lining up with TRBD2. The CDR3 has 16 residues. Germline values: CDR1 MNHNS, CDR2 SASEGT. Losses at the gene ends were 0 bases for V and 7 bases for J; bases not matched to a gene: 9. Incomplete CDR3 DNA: TGTGCCAGCAGTGAAGCGGGGGGGAGGTCGCGGAACATT. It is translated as CASSEAGGRSRNI. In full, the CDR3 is CASSEAGGRSRNIQYF.

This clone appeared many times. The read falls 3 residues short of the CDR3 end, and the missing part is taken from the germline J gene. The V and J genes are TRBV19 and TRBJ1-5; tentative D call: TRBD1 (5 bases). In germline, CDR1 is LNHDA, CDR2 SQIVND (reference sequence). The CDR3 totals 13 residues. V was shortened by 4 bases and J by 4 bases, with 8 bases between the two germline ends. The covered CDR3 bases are TGTGCCAGTAGTAAGGGGTGGAATCAGCCC. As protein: CASSKGWNQP. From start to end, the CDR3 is CASSKGWNQPQHF.

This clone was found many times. The CDR3 region is CASSDSGGGAVNEQFF. The covered CDR3 bases are TGTGCCAGCAGTGACTCAGGCGGGGGGGCGGTTAATGAG. This chain uses TRBV6-4 with TRBJ2-1; 9 nucleotides line up with TRBD2. The read comes to an end 3 residues before the CDR3 does, leaving the germline J gene to fill in the end. This CDR3 spans 16 amino acids. Germline CDR1 MRHNA, CDR2 SNTAGT. Trimming cost V 0 bases and J 7 bases; bases outside gene matches: 7.

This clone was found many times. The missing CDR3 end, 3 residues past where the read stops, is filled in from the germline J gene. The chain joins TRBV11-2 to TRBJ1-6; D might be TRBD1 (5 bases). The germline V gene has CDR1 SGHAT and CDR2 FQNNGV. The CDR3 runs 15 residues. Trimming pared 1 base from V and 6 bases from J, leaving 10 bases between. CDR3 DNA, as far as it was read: TGTGCCAGCAGCTTAGTAGGGGCTGGTAATTCACCC. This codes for CASSLVGAGNSP. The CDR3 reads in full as CASSLVGAGNSPLHF.

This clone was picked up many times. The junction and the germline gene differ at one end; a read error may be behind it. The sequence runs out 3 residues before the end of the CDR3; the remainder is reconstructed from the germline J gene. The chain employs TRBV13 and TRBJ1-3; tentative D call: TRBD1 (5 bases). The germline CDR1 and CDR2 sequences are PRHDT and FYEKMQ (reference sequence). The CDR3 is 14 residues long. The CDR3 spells CASSLRGTGNTIYF. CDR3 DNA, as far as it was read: TGTGCCAGCAGCTTAAGAGGGACTGGGAACACC.

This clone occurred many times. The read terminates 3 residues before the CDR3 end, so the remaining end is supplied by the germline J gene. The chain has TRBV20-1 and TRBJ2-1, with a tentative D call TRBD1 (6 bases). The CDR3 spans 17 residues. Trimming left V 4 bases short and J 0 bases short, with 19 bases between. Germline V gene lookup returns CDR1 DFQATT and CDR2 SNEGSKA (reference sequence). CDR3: CSATGTPDVSSYNEQFF. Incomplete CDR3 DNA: TGCAGTGCTACCGGGACACCTGATGTGAGCTCCTACAATGAG.

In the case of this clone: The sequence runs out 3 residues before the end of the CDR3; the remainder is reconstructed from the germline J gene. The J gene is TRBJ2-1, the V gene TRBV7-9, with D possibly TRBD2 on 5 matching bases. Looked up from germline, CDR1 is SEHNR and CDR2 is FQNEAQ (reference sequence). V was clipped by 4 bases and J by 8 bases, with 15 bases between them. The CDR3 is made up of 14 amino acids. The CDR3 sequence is CASSSPTTPHEQFF. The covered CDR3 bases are TGTGCCAGCAGCTCCCCGACTACGCCACATGAG. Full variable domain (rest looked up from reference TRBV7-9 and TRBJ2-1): DTGVSQNPRHKITKRGQNVTFRCDPISEHNRLYWYRQTLGQGPEFLTYFQNEAQLEKSRLLSDRFSAERPKGSFSTLEIQRTEQGDSAMYLCASSSPTTPHEQFFGPGTRLTVL.

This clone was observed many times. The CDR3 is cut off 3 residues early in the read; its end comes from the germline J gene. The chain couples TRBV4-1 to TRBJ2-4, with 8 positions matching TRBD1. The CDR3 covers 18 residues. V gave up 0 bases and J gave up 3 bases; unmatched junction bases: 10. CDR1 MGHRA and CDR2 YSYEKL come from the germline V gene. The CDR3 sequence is CASSQEGGTGWYKNIQYF. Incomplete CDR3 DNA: TGCGCCAGCAGCCAAGAGGGTGGGACAGGCTGGTACAAAAACATT.

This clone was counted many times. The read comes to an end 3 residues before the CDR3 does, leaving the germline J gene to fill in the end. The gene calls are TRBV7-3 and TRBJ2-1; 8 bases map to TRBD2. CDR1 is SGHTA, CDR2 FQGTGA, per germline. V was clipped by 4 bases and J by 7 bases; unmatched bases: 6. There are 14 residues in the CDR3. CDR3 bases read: TGTGCCAGCAGCTCCAGCGGGAGTGGGAATGAG. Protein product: CASSSSGSGNE. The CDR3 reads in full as CASSSSGSGNEQFF. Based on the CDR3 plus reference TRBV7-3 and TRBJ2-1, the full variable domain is GAGVSQTPSNKVTEKGKYVELRCDPISGHTALYWYRQSLGQGPEFLIYFQGTGAADDSGLPNDRFFAVRPEGSVSTLKIQRTERGDSAVYLCASSSSGSGNEQFFGPGTRLTVL.

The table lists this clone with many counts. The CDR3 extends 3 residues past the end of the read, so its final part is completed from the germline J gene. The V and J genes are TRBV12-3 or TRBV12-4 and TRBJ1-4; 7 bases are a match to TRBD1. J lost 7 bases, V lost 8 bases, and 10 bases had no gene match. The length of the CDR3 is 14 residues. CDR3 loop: CASRRAGGVEKLFF. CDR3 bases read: TGTGCCAGCCGAAGGGCAGGGGGTGTTGAAAAA.

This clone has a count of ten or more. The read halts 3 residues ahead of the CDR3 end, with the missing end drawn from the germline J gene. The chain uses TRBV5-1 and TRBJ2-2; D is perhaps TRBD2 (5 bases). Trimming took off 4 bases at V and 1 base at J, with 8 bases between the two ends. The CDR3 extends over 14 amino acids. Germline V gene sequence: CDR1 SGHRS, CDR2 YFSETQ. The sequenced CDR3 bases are TGCGCCAGCAGCGTCGGGGTGAACACCGGGGAG. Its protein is CASSVGVNTGE. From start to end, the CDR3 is CASSVGVNTGELFF.

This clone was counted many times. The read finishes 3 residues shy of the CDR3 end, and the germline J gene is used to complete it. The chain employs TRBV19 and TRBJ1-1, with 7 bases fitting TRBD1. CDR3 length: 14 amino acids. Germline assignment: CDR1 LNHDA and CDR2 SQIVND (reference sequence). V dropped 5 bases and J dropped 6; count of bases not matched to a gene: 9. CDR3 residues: CASSLLGQKAEAFF. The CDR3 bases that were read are TGTGCCAGTAGTCTACTGGGACAGAAGGCTGAA.

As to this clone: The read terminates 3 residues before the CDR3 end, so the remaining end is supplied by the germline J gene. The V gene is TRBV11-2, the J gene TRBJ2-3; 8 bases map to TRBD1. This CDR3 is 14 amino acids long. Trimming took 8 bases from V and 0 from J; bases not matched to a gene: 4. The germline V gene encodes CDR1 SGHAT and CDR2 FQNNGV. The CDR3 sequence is CASRDRSSTDTQYF. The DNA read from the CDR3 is TGTGCCAGCCGGGACAGGAGTAGCACAGATACG. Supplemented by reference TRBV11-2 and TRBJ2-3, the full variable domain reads EAGVAQSPRYKIIEKRQSVAFWCNPISGHATLYWYQQILGQGPKLLIQFQNNGVVDDSQLPKDRFSAERLKGVDSTLKIQPAKLEDSAVYLCASRDRSSTDTQYFGPGTRLTVL.

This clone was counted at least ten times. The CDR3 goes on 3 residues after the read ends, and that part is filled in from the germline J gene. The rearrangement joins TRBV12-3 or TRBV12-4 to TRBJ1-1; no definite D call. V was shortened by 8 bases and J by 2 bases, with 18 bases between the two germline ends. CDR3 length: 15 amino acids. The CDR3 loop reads CASRNSGRENTEAFF. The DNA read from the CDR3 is TGTGCCAGCCGCAACAGTGGCAGAGAAAACACTGAA.

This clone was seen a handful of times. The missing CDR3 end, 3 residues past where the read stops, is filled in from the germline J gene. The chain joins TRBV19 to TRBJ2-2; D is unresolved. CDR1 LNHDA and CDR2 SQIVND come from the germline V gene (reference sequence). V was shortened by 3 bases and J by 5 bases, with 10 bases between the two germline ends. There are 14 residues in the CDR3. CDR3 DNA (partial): TGTGCCAGTAGTATTACGGTTTGGACCGGGGAG. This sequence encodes CASSITVWTGE. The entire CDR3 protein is CASSITVWTGELFF.

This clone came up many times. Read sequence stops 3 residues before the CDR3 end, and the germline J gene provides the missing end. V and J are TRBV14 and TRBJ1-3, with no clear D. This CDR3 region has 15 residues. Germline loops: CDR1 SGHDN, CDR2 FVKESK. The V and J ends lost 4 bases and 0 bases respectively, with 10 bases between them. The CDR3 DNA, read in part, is TGTGCCAGCAGCCTCCCGGGGTTCTCTGGAAACACC. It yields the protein CASSLPGFSGNT. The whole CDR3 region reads CASSLPGFSGNTIYF.

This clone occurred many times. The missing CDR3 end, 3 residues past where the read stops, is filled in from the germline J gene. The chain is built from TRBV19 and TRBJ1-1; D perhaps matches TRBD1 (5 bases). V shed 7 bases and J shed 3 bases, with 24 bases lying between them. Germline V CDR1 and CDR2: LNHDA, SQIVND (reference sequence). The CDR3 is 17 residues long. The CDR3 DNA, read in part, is TGTGCCAGTACTCCTAGGGGCACGGGTGAATCGGACACTGAA. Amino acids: CASTPRGTGESDTE. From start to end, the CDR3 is CASTPRGTGESDTEAFF. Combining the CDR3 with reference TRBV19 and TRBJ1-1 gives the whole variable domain DGGITQSPKYLFRKEGQNVTLSCEQNLNHDAMYWYRQDPGQGLRLIYYSQIVNDFQKGDIAEGYSVSREKKESFPLTVTSAQKNPTAFYLCASTPRGTGESDTEAFFGQGTRLTVV.

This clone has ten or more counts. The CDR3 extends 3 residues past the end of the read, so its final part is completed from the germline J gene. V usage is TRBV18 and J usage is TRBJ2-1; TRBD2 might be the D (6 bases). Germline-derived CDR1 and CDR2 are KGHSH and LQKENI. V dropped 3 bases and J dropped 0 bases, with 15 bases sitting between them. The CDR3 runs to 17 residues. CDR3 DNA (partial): TGTGCCAGCTCACCGACTAGGTCTGAGAGCTCCTACAATGAG. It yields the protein CASSPTRSESSYNE. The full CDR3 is CASSPTRSESSYNEQFF.

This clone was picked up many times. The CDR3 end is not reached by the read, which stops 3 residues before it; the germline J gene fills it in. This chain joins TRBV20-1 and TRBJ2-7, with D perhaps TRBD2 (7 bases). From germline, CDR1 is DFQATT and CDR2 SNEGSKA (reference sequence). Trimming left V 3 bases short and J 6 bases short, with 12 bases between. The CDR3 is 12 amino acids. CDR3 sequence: CSASKGGREQYF. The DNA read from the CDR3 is TGCAGTGCTAGTAAGGGGGGGCGCGAG.

The DNA read from the CDR3 is TGTGCCAGCAGCCAGGGACAGGGGTCCTACGAG. This codes for CASSQGQGSYE. The full-length CDR3 reads as CASSQGQGSYEQYF. The chain employs TRBV4-2 and TRBJ2-7, with 10 bases matching TRBD1. The read gets to within 3 residues of the CDR3 end, and the germline J gene fills in the rest. The trim removed 3 bases at V and 1 base at J, leaving 0 bases unmatched. Looked up from germline, CDR1 is LGHNA and CDR2 is YNFKEQ. This CDR3 spans 14 amino acids.

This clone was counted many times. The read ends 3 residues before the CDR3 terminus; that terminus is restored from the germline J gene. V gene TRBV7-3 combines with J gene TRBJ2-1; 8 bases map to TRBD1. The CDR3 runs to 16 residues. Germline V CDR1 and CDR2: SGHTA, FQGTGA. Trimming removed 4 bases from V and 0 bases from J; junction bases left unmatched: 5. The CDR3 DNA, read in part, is TGTGCCAGCAGCTCAATACAGGGGGTCTCCTACAATGAG. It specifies CASSSIQGVSYNE. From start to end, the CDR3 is CASSSIQGVSYNEQFF.

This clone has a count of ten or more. The CDR3 sequence: CASSEWQSYEQYF. The sequenced CDR3 bases are TGTGCCAGCAGTGAATGGCAGTCCTACGAG. The chain combines TRBV6-1 with TRBJ2-7; no definite D call. The read finishes 3 residues shy of the CDR3 end, and the germline J gene is used to complete it. Germline V gives CDR1 MNHNS, CDR2 SASEGT. The V gene lost 2 bases and the J gene lost 1 base, with 6 bases spanning the gap. This CDR3 is 13 amino acids long.

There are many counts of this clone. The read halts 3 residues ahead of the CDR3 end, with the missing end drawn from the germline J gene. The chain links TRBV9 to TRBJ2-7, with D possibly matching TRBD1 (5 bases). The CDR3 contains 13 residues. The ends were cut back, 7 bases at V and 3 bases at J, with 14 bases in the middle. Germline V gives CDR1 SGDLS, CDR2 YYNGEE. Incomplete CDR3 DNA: TGTGCCAGCTCCCATGGGGCCAGCTACGAG. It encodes CASSHGASYE. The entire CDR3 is CASSHGASYEQYF.

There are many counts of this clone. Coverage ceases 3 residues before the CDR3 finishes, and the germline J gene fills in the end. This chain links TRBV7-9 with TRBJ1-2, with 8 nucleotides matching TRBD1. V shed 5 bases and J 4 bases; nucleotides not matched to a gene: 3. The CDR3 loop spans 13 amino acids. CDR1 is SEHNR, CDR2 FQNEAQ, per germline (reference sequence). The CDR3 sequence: CASSQGAPYGYTF. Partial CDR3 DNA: TGTGCCAGCAGCCAGGGGGCCCCCTATGGC.